This section outlines one T cell receptor beta chain sequence together with its context. The sample comes from a study of OX40 agonist ivuxolimab in advanced cancers. Study summary: Patients were given ivuxolimab, an antibody that agonizes OX40 (CD134). Patients were dosed intravenously with ivuxolimab at 0.01 to 10 mg/kg every 2 weeks. Patients undergoing dose escalation presented with hepatocellular carcinoma, melanoma, renal cell or head and neck cancer.

V shed 2 bases and J shed 4 bases, with 11 bases lying between them. CDR1 and CDR2 from the germline V gene are MDHEN and SYDVKM. CDR3 length: 14 residues. Repertoires were generated with immunoSEQ multiplex PCR, while TCRdb's copy carries only in-frame clones and drops some. The repertoire includes fewer than 50,000 clones, around nine tenths of them detected once, and around 33% sits in the top ten. The source of this sequence is an adult with an advanced solid tumor such as melanoma, head and neck, liver or kidney cancer. The chain uses TRBV28 and TRBJ1-1, with D possibly matching TRBD1 (5 bases). The sample consisted of CD4+ or CD8+ T cells sorted from blood, taken in a trial of the OX40 agonist ivuxolimab. CDR3 sequence reads: CASSLIREGTEAFF. For the CDR3, the DNA is TGTGCCAGCAGTTTAATCAGGGAGGGCACTGAAGCTTTCTTT.